This T cell receptor beta chain was profiled in a study of blood T cell repertoires in COVID-19 (dated by TCRdb to the early 2020s). Some background on the complete study: Samples from collaborators originated in the United States, Italy and Spain and spanned both the acute and convalescent phases of COVID-19. Samples came from the ongoing ImmuneRACE study (first 160 participants) plus 1,254 subjects from 6 global collaborators. The material from the prospective study consisted of cDNA or gDNA derived from T cells, B-cell-depleted T cells, or PBMCs. The sample metadata nearly always contained a de-identified subject ID, COVID-19 status, age in years and sex. The repertoires were made available in a free public database intended to serve as a resource for research on the immune response to SARS-CoV-2. Deeply sampled blood TCRbeta repertoires from subjects exposed to, actively infected with, or recovered from COVID-19 were included in the dataset. HLA class I and class II types, where available, came from metadata supplied by the sample provider rather than from assay-based typing. What the work shows at the level of the full study, not this receptor alone: The quantity of clinical and demographic metadata differed by source and by participant and was supplied without curation.

Participants in the prospective study were aged roughly 18 to 100 years, lived in under 30 United States geographic areas, and enrolled through a virtual design. In the prospective study, participants were assigned to cohorts based on the clinical history participants reported in a screening survey and a study questionnaire. Each participant in the prospective study had whole blood, serum and a nasopharyngeal or oropharyngeal swab collected by mobile phlebotomists. Prospective study participants could optionally give additional blood draws and questionnaires over an approximately two-month period. Prospective study blood samples were shipped either frozen or at room temperature before DNA extraction. With respect to this clone: There is no known antigen for this receptor. The input lacks base qualities; no much larger clone sits a single base away.

TCRbeta CDR3 regions were amplified from genomic DNA by means of the immunoSEQ Assay, a bias-controlled multiplex PCR. Per the authors' processing: The number of nucleated cells in each sample was estimated by amplification of reference gene primers within the assay. To quantify the absolute abundance of each unique TCRbeta CDR3 rearrangement, sequence reads were collapsed and filtered. Productive Simpson clonality was computed per sample as the square root of Simpson's diversity index over productive rearrangements. TCRdb stores this immuneACCESS table with in-frame sequences only. Part of the clones is absent; in the studies checked, under half of the shortfall reflects unresolved V genes, and no reason is known for the rest. Clone size and the V and J calls come from that table; the DNA yielded D and trimming. The sample table records some 150,000 clones; roughly 87% of these occur just once. Jointly, the top ten make up 1% to 1.5% of the sample.

The CDR3, from cysteine to phenylalanine, totals 14 residues. Solely the CDR3 DNA is kept, with 42 bases framed from the first base. Trimming takes 5 bases off V and 6 bases off J; junction bases not matched to a gene: 8. CDR1 and CDR2, per the germline V gene (reference sequence), are SGHNT and YYREEE. Sequenced material: PBMCs or T cells enriched from blood (not recorded which). The sequence links TRBV5-4 to TRBJ1-2, with 9 bases in between that match TRBD1. This TCR was sampled from a human donor with acute COVID-19. The donor label of this sample is uncertain. CDR3 reads: CASRTSGQGHGYTF. The DNA reads TGTGCCAGCAGGACGTCGGGACAGGGACATGGCTACACCTTC.